This is a list of T cell receptor beta chains from one sample in a study of T-cell reconstitution after alpha-beta-depleted transplantation in children. TCRdb analysed the PCR reads with MiXCR anew, one entry per CDR3 protein. The sample has 300,000 to 400,000 distinct CDR3 sequences, 15% to 20% seen once. The sample consisted of PBMCs, mostly from graft donor cells, taken 360 days after TCRalphabeta/CD19-depleted stem cell transplant. These TCRs come from a male patient under 10 years old who had a stem cell transplant for acute lymphoblastic leukemia, so the T cells may come from the graft donor. Both conserved end residues are part of each CDR3. The D gene is left open where the match is weak. A clone size is listed for some rows: how often the clone was seen (once, few, many), or a class if it is expanded.

d_call j_call clone_size v_call cdr3_nt cdr3_aa
NA TRBJ2-6 few TRBV10-3 TGTGCCATCAGTGATAGTACTGGGGCCAACGTCCTGACTTTC CAISDSTGANVLTF
NA TRBJ2-5 few TRBV5-6 TGTGCCAGCAGCCCCTTACAGGGTTTTAAGGGGACCCAGTACTTC CASSPLQGFKGTQYF
NA TRBJ2-7 many TRBV20-1 TGCAGTGCTAGGATGCTCTCGGCTAGCCTTTACGAGCAGTACTTC CSARMLSASLYEQYF
NA TRBJ2-1 NA TRBV25-1 TGTGCCAGCAGTGAGCGGTTGCGGGATCGCCACAATGAGCAGTTCTTC CASSERLRDRHNEQFF
NA TRBJ2-5 few TRBV20-1 TGCAGTGCTAGGGGGGAGGGGGCAGAGACCCAGTACTTC CSARGEGAETQYF
NA TRBJ1-4 many TRBV20-1 TGCAGTGCTCCGGGGACCGGGACGGGTGTTGTGAACGTTAATGAAAAACTGTTTTTT CSAPGTGTGVVNVNEKLFF
TRBD2 TRBJ2-2 few TRBV3-1 TGTGCCAGCAGCCACGCGACTAGCGGGCCGAACACCGGGGAGCTGTTTTTT CASSHATSGPNTGELFF
NA TRBJ2-1 few TRBV29-1 TGCAGCGTTGAAGAGGCGCTAGCCAAGCAGTTCTTC CSVEEALAKQFF
TRBD2 TRBJ2-7 NA TRBV28 TGTGCCAGCAGTTTAGGGGGACTAGCGGGGTTCGTTACTATTTACGAGCAGTACTTC CASSLGGLAGFVTIYEQYF
NA TRBJ1-4 many TRBV10-3 TGTGCCATCAGTGGAGGGGGAGGAGCGGGAGAAAAACTGTTTTTT CAISGGGGAGEKLFF
NA TRBJ2-7 NA TRBV5-5 TGTGCCAGCAGCTTAGAGGGTGACATATTCTACGAGCAGTACTTC CASSLEGDIFYEQYF
NA TRBJ2-1 few TRBV10-3 TGTGCCATCAGTGAAACCCAGACAGACTACAATGAGCAGTTCTTC CAISETQTDYNEQFF
NA TRBJ2-7 NA TRBV7-9 TGTGCCAGCAGCTTAGCCCCCCAAGCCTACGAGCAGTACTTC CASSLAPQAYEQYF
NA TRBJ2-7 NA TRBV18 TGTGCCAGCTCACCATCGGATAGGACCTACGAGCAGTACTTC CASSPSDRTYEQYF
TRBD2 TRBJ2-7 NA TRBV10-3 TGTGCCATCAGTTTGACTAGCGGGAGGCCCTACGAGCAGTACTTC CAISLTSGRPYEQYF
NA TRBJ2-1 many TRBV5-1 TGCGCCAGCAGCTCCCTATCTAGACCCAATGAGCAGTTCTTC CASSSLSRPNEQFF
NA TRBJ1-1 few TRBV7-6 TGTGCCAGCAGCTTAGGTGGGGGCTTGGACACTGAAGCTTTCTTT CASSLGGGLDTEAFF
NA TRBJ2-3 NA TRBV9 TGTGCCAGCAGCGTAGGAATTGTTGGTAGTTTGACAGATACGCAGTATTTT CASSVGIVGSLTDTQYF
NA TRBJ1-1 few TRBV14 TGTGCCAGCAGCCAAGGTCAGGGATGGATGAACACTGAAGCTTTCTTT CASSQGQGWMNTEAFF
NA TRBJ2-7 NA TRBV12-3/TRBV12-4 TGTGCCAGCAGTCCACACAGGCGGCAGACCGGAGAGCAGTACTTC CASSPHRRQTGEQYF
NA TRBJ2-5 NA TRBV5-5 TGTGCCAGCAGCTTGTGGGACCGAGGGGTGAGCCAAGAGACCCAGTACTTC CASSLWDRGVSQETQYF
NA TRBJ1-1 few TRBV15 TGTGCCACCAGCAGAGGGGGGCAAGGCACTGAAGCTTTCTTT CATSRGGQGTEAFF
NA TRBJ2-6 few TRBV19 TGTGCCAGTAGTATCCGAGGTCAGGTCGTTGAGTCTGGGGCCAACGTCCTGACTTTC CASSIRGQVVESGANVLTF